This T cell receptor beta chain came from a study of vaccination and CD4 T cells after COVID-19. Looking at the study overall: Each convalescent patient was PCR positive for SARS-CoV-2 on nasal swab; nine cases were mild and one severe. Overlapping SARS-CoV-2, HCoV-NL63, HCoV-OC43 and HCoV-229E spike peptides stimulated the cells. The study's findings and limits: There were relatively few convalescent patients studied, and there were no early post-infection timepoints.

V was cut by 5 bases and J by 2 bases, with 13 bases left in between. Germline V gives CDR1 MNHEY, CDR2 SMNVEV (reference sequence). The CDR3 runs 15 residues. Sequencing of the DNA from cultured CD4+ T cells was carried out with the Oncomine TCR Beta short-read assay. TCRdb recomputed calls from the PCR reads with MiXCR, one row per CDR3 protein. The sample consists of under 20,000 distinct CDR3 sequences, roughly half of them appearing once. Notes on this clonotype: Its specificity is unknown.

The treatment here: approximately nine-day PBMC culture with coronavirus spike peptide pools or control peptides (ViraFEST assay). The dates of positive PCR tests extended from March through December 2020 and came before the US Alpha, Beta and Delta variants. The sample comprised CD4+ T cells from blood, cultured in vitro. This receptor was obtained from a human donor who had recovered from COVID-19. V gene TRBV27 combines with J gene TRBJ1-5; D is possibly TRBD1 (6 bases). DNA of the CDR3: TGTGCCAGCAGTCCCCTACAGGGTGGCAATCAGCCCCAGCATTTT. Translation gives CASSPLQGGNQPQHF.